The rows below give T cell receptor beta chains drawn from one sample of a study of blood T cell repertoires in COVID-19. Clones were sequenced by immunoSEQ multiplex PCR, and TCRdb holds only the in-frame ones, with some missing. The table has roughly 230,000 clones, 85% to 90% seen once; the top ten hold around 4.6%. Sequenced sample: peripheral blood. The source of these receptors is a woman in her thirties or forties who had recovered from COVID-19. Each CDR3 is given with its conserved first and last residue. The D gene is left open where the match is weak. Clone size is stated in some rows and not others, as once, few, many or a class when expanded.

CASSYGASGRGEQFF,TGTGCCAGCAGTTATGGGGCTAGCGGGAGGGGGGAGCAGTTCTTC,TRBV6-6,TRBD2,NA,TRBJ2-1
CASRLLSSYNEQFF,TGTGCCAGCAGACTCCTTAGCTCCTACAATGAGCAGTTCTTC,TRBV7-4,NA,once,TRBJ2-1
CSVEETGQPQHF,TGCAGCGTTGAAGAGACAGGGCAGCCCCAGCATTTT,TRBV29-1,TRBD1,NA,TRBJ1-5
CSGQGANTF,TGCAGCGGACAGGGGGCTAACACCTTC,TRBV29-1,TRBD1,NA,TRBJ1-2
CATSDGTGPEKLFF,TGTGCCACCAGTGATGGGACAGGCCCCGAAAAACTGTTTTTT,TRBV24-1,TRBD1,once,TRBJ1-4
CASSFQGGSPLHF,TGTGCCAGTAGTTTCCAGGGGGGTTCACCCCTCCACTTT,TRBV19,TRBD1,many,TRBJ1-6
CASSEVSSSVNTQYF,TGCGCCAGCAGTGAGGTATCTAGCAGTGTGAATACGCAGTATTTT,TRBV10-2,NA,few,TRBJ2-3
CASRREGSNQPQHF,TGTGCCAGCCGAAGGGAGGGTAGCAATCAGCCCCAGCATTTT,TRBV4-2,NA,few,TRBJ1-5
CAWMFGGEKLFF,TGTGCCTGGATGTTCGGGGGTGAAAAACTGTTTTTT,TRBV30,NA,NA,TRBJ1-4
CASGLGLLQEKLFF,TGTGCTAGTGGTTTGGGCCTTCTCCAGGAAAAACTGTTTTTT,TRBV12-5,NA,NA,TRBJ1-4
CASSFNYNEQFF,TGTGCCAGCAGCTTTAACTACAATGAGCAGTTCTTC,TRBV11-2,NA,NA,TRBJ2-1
CASRQKETQYF,TGTGCCAGCAGACAGAAAGAGACCCAGTACTTC,TRBV2,NA,NA,TRBJ2-5
CASKIYRNTGELFF,TGTGCCAGCAAAATCTACAGGAACACCGGGGAGCTGTTTTTT,TRBV27,NA,NA,TRBJ2-2
CASSLDPGQGPLGGYTF,TGCGCCAGCAGCTTGGACCCGGGACAGGGGCCTCTCGGCGGCTACACCTTC,TRBV5-1,TRBD1,NA,TRBJ1-2
CASSPPSNTEAFF,TGTGCCAGCAGCCCCCCCTCGAACACTGAAGCTTTCTTT,TRBV7-9,NA,NA,TRBJ1-1
CATSTGATEAFF,TGTGCCACATCGACAGGGGCCACTGAAGCTTTCTTT,TRBV6-5,TRBD1,NA,TRBJ1-1
CASSQGGLNEKLFF,TGTGCCAGCAGCCAAGGGGGACTTAATGAAAAACTGTTTTTT,TRBV3-1/TRBV3-2,NA,NA,TRBJ1-4
CAWSGQGFGTEAFF,TGTGCCTGGAGTGGGCAGGGGTTTGGCACTGAAGCTTTCTTT,TRBV30,NA,once,TRBJ1-1
CASSESDGSRTGELFF,TGCGCCAGCAGTGAGTCTGACGGTAGCCGTACCGGGGAGCTGTTTTTT,TRBV10-1,NA,NA,TRBJ2-2
CSVDLKNTGELFF,TGCAGCGTTGACCTTAAGAACACCGGGGAGCTGTTTTTT,TRBV29-1,NA,NA,TRBJ2-2
CASTQGSMLAKNIQYF,TGTGCCAGTACACAGGGTTCAATGCTAGCCAAAAACATTCAGTACTTC,TRBV19,NA,once,TRBJ2-4
CASSLPGLAGWDTQYF,TGTGCCAGCAGTTTACCCGGACTAGCGGGATGGGATACGCAGTATTTT,TRBV27,TRBD2,once,TRBJ2-3
CASSMLAGTSGELFF,TGTGCCAGTAGTATGCTAGCGGGTACCTCCGGGGAGCTGTTTTTT,TRBV19,TRBD2,NA,TRBJ2-2
CASSRKTDRGGEKLFF,TGTGCCAGCAGCAGAAAAACCGACAGGGGCGGAGAAAAACTGTTTTTT,TRBV5-4,TRBD1,NA,TRBJ1-4
CAISRTGENTEAFF,TGTGCCATCAGCCGGACAGGGGAGAACACTGAAGCTTTCTTT,TRBV10-3,TRBD1,NA,TRBJ1-1
CASSQSGTGWETGELFF,TGTGCCAGCAGCCAGTCCGGGACAGGGTGGGAAACCGGGGAGCTGTTTTTT,TRBV3-1/TRBV3-2,TRBD1,NA,TRBJ2-2
CASSKDRETGYTF,TGTGCCAGTAGTAAGGACAGGGAGACCGGCTACACCTTC,TRBV19,TRBD1,NA,TRBJ1-2
CASSQVQDSYEQYF,TGCGCCAGCAGCCAAGTGCAGGATTCCTACGAGCAGTACTTC,TRBV4-1,NA,NA,TRBJ2-7
CASSSGQSTDTQYF,TGTGCCAGCAGCTCCGGACAGAGCACAGATACGCAGTATTTT,TRBV7-3,NA,NA,TRBJ2-3
CAISEVNTGGHEQFF,TGTGCCATCAGTGAGGTAAATACAGGGGGCCATGAGCAGTTCTTC,TRBV10-3,TRBD1,NA,TRBJ2-1
CATSRDRGNEKLFF,TGTGCCACCAGCAGAGATCGCGGTAATGAAAAACTGTTTTTT,TRBV15,NA,NA,TRBJ1-4
CASSEGTGGIYEQYF,TGCGCCAGCAGTGAGGGGACAGGGGGCATCTACGAGCAGTACTTC,TRBV10-1,TRBD1,NA,TRBJ2-7
CAWTGQTNSPLHF,TGTGCCTGGACCGGACAGACGAATTCACCCCTCCACTTT,TRBV30,NA,NA,TRBJ1-6
CASSDPSGGLDEQFF,TGTGCCAGCAGTGATCCATCAGGGGGATTGGATGAGCAGTTCTTC,TRBV2,TRBD1,NA,TRBJ2-1
CASSAGLAESTDTQYF,TGTGCCAGCAGCGCGGGACTAGCGGAATCCACAGATACGCAGTATTTT,TRBV11-2,TRBD2,NA,TRBJ2-3
CASQFDRGREETQYF,TGCGCCAGCCAATTCGACAGGGGGCGCGAAGAGACCCAGTACTTC,TRBV10-2,TRBD1,NA,TRBJ2-5
CSAAQQNYGYTF,TGCAGCGCTGCACAGCAGAACTATGGCTACACCTTC,TRBV29-1,NA,NA,TRBJ1-2